Below, 16 T cell receptor beta chains from the same sample are listed, as sequenced in a study. TCRdb redid the calling of the RT-PCR reads with MiXCR, one entry per CDR3 protein. The sample lists about 680,000 distinct CDR3 sequences, over 12% occurring once. Sequencing used memory CD4+ T cells from blood. These TCRs come from a female donor in good health, serving as a healthy control.

This clonotype was counted ten times or more. The chain links TRBV12-3 or TRBV12-4 to TRBJ1-1, with D hard to call. V lost 4 bases, J lost 1 base, and 7 bases lay in between. The length of the CDR3 is 13 residues. CDR3 bases: TGTGCCAGCAGTTGGGCAGGGAACACTGAAGCTTTCTTT. As protein: CASSWAGNTEAFF.

The rearrangement joins TRBV30 to TRBJ2-1; possibly TRBD2 for D (5 bases). This CDR3 is 13 amino acids long. The germline V gene has CDR1 GTSNPN and CDR2 SVGIG (reference sequence). CDR3 DNA: TGTGCGCTTAGCGTCCAAACCTTAAATGAGCAGTTCTTC. Amino acid sequence: CALSVQTLNEQFF.

The sample holds a few counts of this clonotype. The V call is TRBV6-1, the J call TRBJ2-1; TRBD2 agrees at 11 bases. The germline V gene has CDR1 MNHNS and CDR2 SASEGT. This CDR3 comprises 16 residues. Losses at the gene ends were 8 bases for V and 3 bases for J; bases not matched to a gene: 9. The CDR3 loop is CASVEPGTSGYNEQFF. The CDR3 DNA sequence: TGTGCCAGCGTCGAACCGGGGACTAGCGGCTACAATGAGCAGTTCTTC.

This clonotype appeared many times. The chain uses TRBV7-2 and TRBJ2-3; D is perhaps TRBD2 (6 bases). V lost 5 bases, J lost 1 base, and 10 bases lay in between. This CDR3 has 14 residues. Looked up from germline, CDR1 is SGHTA and CDR2 is FQGNSA. As DNA, the CDR3 is TGTGCCAGCAGCCCGACGGGGGGCACAGATACGCAGTATTTT. This sequence encodes CASSPTGGTDTQYF.

DNA for the CDR3: TGTGCCAGCAGCTTGTACGGGACAGGGGACCGCGAGCAGTACTTC. This gives the protein CASSLYGTGDREQYF. The rearrangement links TRBV5-4 to TRBJ2-7; the match to TRBD1 covers 10 bases. The CDR3 consists of 15 residues. V was clipped by 1 base and J by 6 bases; unmatched bases: 7. CDR1 is SGHNT and CDR2 is YYREEE in the germline V gene (reference sequence).

This clonotype occurred a few times. The chain couples TRBV18 to TRBJ1-1; D remains ambiguous. The V end lost 0 bases, the J end lost 1 base, and 9 bases lay between the germline ends. The CDR3 has 15 residues. Germline-derived CDR1 and CDR2 are KGHSH and LQKENI. The CDR3 reads CASSPPGGQNTEAFF. CDR3 coding DNA: TGTGCCAGCTCACCACCCGGTGGGCAGAACACTGAAGCTTTCTTT.

The rearrangement uses TRBV9 and TRBJ2-4, with 8 bases identical to TRBD1. In germline, CDR1 is SGDLS, CDR2 YYNGEE. The V segment lost 4 bases and the J segment 6 bases; nucleotides outside the gene matches: 6. This CDR3 region has 14 residues. The CDR3 region has the DNA TGTGCCAGCAGCTCTCGAGGACAGGGAAACATTCAGTACTTC. This encodes CASSSRGQGNIQYF.

As regards this clonotype: A much larger clonotype is one base distant, so this may be a read error. The J gene is TRBJ2-3, the V gene TRBV6-2 or TRBV6-3; D uncertain. With 6 bases removed from V and 4 bases from J, the gap between germline ends came to 20 bases. The germline V gene has CDR1 MNHEY and CDR2 SVGEGT. The CDR3 loop spans 16 amino acids. Here the CDR3 reads CASSNERANASDTQYF. For the CDR3, the DNA is TGTGCCAGCAGCAACGAACGAGCTAACGCGTCAGATACGCAGTATTTT.

This clonotype was picked up many times. This chain uses TRBV7-2 with TRBJ2-3; no clear D. The CDR3 has 14 amino acids. Germline V lookup: CDR1 SGHTA, CDR2 FQGNSA. The V end lost 5 bases, the J end lost 4 bases, and 13 bases lay between the germline ends. DNA for the CDR3: TGTGCCAGCAGCCTCGGGCTGCCCGCAGATACGCAGTATTTT. This gives the protein CASSLGLPADTQYF.

The chain links TRBV30 to TRBJ1-1; weak D call: TRBD1 (5 bases). V lost 2 bases to trimming and J lost 3 bases, with 10 bases between them. Germline V CDR1 and CDR2: GTSNPN, SVGIG (reference sequence). This CDR3 has 13 residues. CDR3 amino acids: CAWSSQGYTEAFF. The CDR3 region has the DNA TGTGCCTGGAGTTCCCAGGGTTACACTGAAGCTTTCTTT.

This clonotype was counted a few times. This chain connects TRBV7-6 to TRBJ1-1; no clear D gene. Looked up from germline, CDR1 is SGHVS and CDR2 is FNYEAQ. The V end was cut by 5 bases, the J end by 5 bases, with 12 bases between. The CDR3 has 13 residues. The DNA for the CDR3 is TGTGCCAGCAGCGCGGTAGGTCGGACTGAAGCTTTCTTT. This encodes CASSAVGRTEAFF.

V and J are TRBV3-1 and TRBJ1-5, with D possibly matching TRBD1 (6 bases). V was clipped by 0 bases and J by 0 bases, with 15 bases between them. This CDR3 has 18 amino acids. Germline CDR1 LGHDT, CDR2 YNNKEL (reference sequence). The CDR3 here is CASSQDTGGGISNQPQHF. Written as DNA, the CDR3 is TGTGCCAGCAGCCAAGATACGGGAGGGGGTATTAGCAATCAGCCCCAGCATTTT.

V gene TRBV20-1 combines with J gene TRBJ2-2; 10 nucleotides agree with TRBD2. Germline lookup yields CDR1 DFQATT and CDR2 SNEGSKA (reference sequence). There are 13 residues in the CDR3. DNA for the CDR3: TGCGGGGGGAGCGGGAGGGCCGACGGGGAGCTGTTTTTT. Translating gives CGGSGRADGELFF.

The J gene is TRBJ2-7, the V gene TRBV10-3, with 10 bases aligning to TRBD2. With 3 bases clipped from V and 6 bases from J, the junction kept 8 bases outside the gene matches. This CDR3 region has 15 residues. Germline V gene data show CDR1 as ENHRY and CDR2 as SYGVKD. CDR3 DNA: TGTGCCATCAGTGACCCCCTAGCGGGAGCATTCGAGCAGTACTTC. This translates into CAISDPLAGAFEQYF.

In this sample, this clonotype turned up many times. The chain links TRBV12-3 or TRBV12-4 to TRBJ2-7; tentative D call: TRBD1 (5 bases). Trimming pared 7 bases from V and 4 bases from J, leaving 20 bases between. CDR3 size: 15 residues. The CDR3 loop is CASTLGQSLPYEQYF. The DNA for the CDR3 is TGTGCCAGCACCCTGGGGCAGAGCCTCCCATACGAGCAGTACTTC.

This clonotype has a count of ten or more. V usage is TRBV4-2 and J usage is TRBJ1-2; D call uncertain. Per the germline V gene, CDR1 is LGHNA and CDR2 is YNFKEQ. V was shortened by 0 bases and J by 1 base, with 9 bases between the two germline ends. This CDR3 contains 15 residues. The CDR3 nucleotides read TGTGCCAGCAGCCAAGAGCCAGGAATTAACTATGGCTACACCTTC. It translates to CASSQEPGINYGYTF.